The sequence of this T cell receptor (beta chain) was determined in a study of human T cells and chemical hapten exposure (dated by TCRdb to 2020 to 2023). As for the study more broadly: For sensitization, 2% DPC in acetone was applied to an approximately 2 cm by approximately 2 cm area of upper inner arm skin. Throughout the roughly 24-week study period, patients were also given weekly therapeutic DPC doses on the scalp. Patch tests used Finn chambers with 0.01% DPC on the upper back, scored after 6 days by International Contact Dermatitis Research Group standards. Alopecia areata with under or over 50% scalp involvement, alopecia totalis and alopecia universalis were represented in the patient cohort, which was mostly female. Libraries were pooled for sequencing, and per-sample TCR yields varied mainly because of small differences in library volumes within the pool. This study followed changes in the peripheral blood TCR repertoire in vivo during primary and secondary sensitization of alopecia patients to the hapten diphenylcyclopropenone (DPC). Blood was sampled from patients pre-sensitization (week 0) and at 2, 6 and about 24 weeks after DPC sensitization. Blood for TCR sequencing was provided by twenty-nine alopecia patients at one to four time points (pre-sensitization, 2, 6 and 24 weeks). Here is what the overall study found, with its caveats: Compared with pre-sensitization or healthy control sets, expanded TCRs formed significantly more large CDR3 similarity clusters, which is consistent with antigen-driven responses. Because all patients had alopecia, a presumed autoimmune disease, the immune response of the patients might differ from that of healthy individuals. Repeated subsampling changed both the strength of the expansion versus patch-test correlation and the threshold at which the correlation became significant. The number of TCRs above 1 in 1000 frequency did not change with DPC sensitization; there was no evidence of global repertoire structure alterations. The number of PT1 expanded TCRs positively correlated with patch test score, significant at thresholds 8, 16 and 32 but not 4.

Library construction relied on RACE. The data were produced on a NextSeq 500. During library preparation, unique molecular identifiers were attached to individual cDNA molecules so that TCRs could be counted quantitatively and reproducibly. Both TCR alpha and TCR beta chains were sequenced from each blood RNA sample. In the authors' own workflow: Samples had a median of roughly 99,000 TCRs, with a range from roughly 23,224 to 700,000. V, J and CDR3 annotation of the TCR reads was performed with the Decombinator software suite. To make PS versus PT1 abundance plots, every sample was subsampled to the same number of TCRs (28,000). TCRs were defined as expanded if absent before sensitization and observed at least eight times at the 2-week time point. TCRdb reworked the public reads: Q25 trimming with fastp, MiXCR clone assembly, productive beta chains retained. Rows with one shared CDR3 protein collapse into an entry with the most common genes and DNA. For this entry, the V and J calls and clone size follow TCRdb and not the study's own pipeline. This sample lists around 99,000 distinct CDR3 sequences; around 11% were detected once. Together, the top ten hold over 2% of the sample.

Sequences SNHLY (CDR1) and FYNNEI (CDR2) are obtained from the germline V gene. At the junction V is shortened by 7 bases and J by 3 bases, with 13 bases in between. Its CDR3 holds 14 amino acids, cysteine through phenylalanine. Only the CDR3 portion is preserved as DNA: 42 bases, with reading frame beginning at the first base. Reading the label with the study, this specimen's time point is: patch test 1, 2 weeks after DPC sensitization. Explained via the paper, the treatment or condition label denotes: therapeutic diphenylcyclopropenone sensitization with weekly scalp DPC. Blood at each patch-test visit was drawn before the patch test was applied. Eligible patients were aged 18 to 70, diagnosed with alopecia, deemed suitable for DPC therapy, and excluded if pregnant. Total RNA was extracted from unfractionated whole blood collected in Tempus Blood RNA tubes. Comment on this clonotype: It has no known antigen specificity. Base qualities are not provided; no much larger clone lies one nucleotide away.

This TCR came from a woman between 40 and 55 years old with alopecia areata. Some clones in this sample may be carry-over from other donors' samples. Sequences were derived from whole blood, sampled in connection with sensitization to the hapten diphenylcyclopropenone (DPC). The sequence links TRBV2 to TRBJ2-1, with TRBD2 as a weak D call on 6 bases. The CDR3 region: CASTTEGFYNEQFF. The DNA sequence is given as TGTGCCAGCACCACGGAGGGCTTCTACAATGAGCAGTTCTTC.